The T cell receptor beta chain described here comes from a study of beta chain features in type 1 diabetes. TCRB transcripts that were expressed got sequenced, as all of the isolated RNA had been reverse transcribed. Approximately 3.6 million reads per sample were averaged for naive, central memory and regulatory samples. Using immunoSEQ multiplex PCR, the repertoire was profiled, and TCRdb retains in-frame clones only, with some absent. Here the sample spans about 660,000 clones, roughly an eighth being singletons. One heparinised blood draw, averaging about 116 mL, came from each donor. Cell sorting via CD45RO/CCR7/CD25/CD127/CD95/CD27 was performed to obtain CD4+ naive, central memory, regulatory and stem cell-like memory cells. Findings and caveats of the study: Moderate yet significant TCRB CDR3 shortening was seen in Type 1 diabetes patients in all four CD4+ subsets.

To note about this clone: The antigen is undetermined.

The receptor comes from a man aged 18 to 30 with type 1 diabetes. The sequenced sample was naive CD4+ T cells from blood.

As DNA, the CDR3 is TGTGCCAGCAGCTTGTCCGAAACCCCTCAGCCCCAGCATTTT. Protein sequence: CASSLSETPQPQHF. The chain is built from TRBV7-9 and TRBJ1-5, with no clear D. The V gene's germline CDR1 is SEHNR and CDR2 FQNEAQ (reference sequence). Trimming took 3 bases from V and 6 from J, leaving 12 bases between them. The CDR3 is made up of 14 amino acids.